By sample fraction, the clone carrying this TCR beta chain is medium-sized (0.01 to 0.1%). Using immunoSEQ multiplex PCR, the repertoire was profiled, and TCRdb retains in-frame clones only, with some absent. The sample carries approximately 9,900 clones, 74% recorded once. Every patient experienced relapse after autologous stem cell transplantation, and brentuximab vedotin exposure varied. Magnetic negative selection was used to purify CD4+ T cells from thawed PBMCs. This CDR3 region has 15 residues. Looked up from germline, CDR1 is LNHDA and CDR2 is SQIVND (reference sequence). The V end was cut by 5 bases, the J end by 5 bases, with 18 bases between. These data come from a study of PD-1 blockade in classical Hodgkin lymphoma. Overall study: Nivolumab dosing for patients was 3 mg/kg, administered intravenously every 2 weeks.

This receptor was obtained from a human donor with classical Hodgkin lymphoma. V is TRBV19 and J is TRBJ1-2, with no clear D. This sample comprised CD4+ T cells from blood, obtained at baseline. CDR3 sequence (DNA): TGTGCCAGTAGTGCCCCTTATGGAGGGCAATATGGCTACACCTTC. It codes for CASSAPYGGQYGYTF.